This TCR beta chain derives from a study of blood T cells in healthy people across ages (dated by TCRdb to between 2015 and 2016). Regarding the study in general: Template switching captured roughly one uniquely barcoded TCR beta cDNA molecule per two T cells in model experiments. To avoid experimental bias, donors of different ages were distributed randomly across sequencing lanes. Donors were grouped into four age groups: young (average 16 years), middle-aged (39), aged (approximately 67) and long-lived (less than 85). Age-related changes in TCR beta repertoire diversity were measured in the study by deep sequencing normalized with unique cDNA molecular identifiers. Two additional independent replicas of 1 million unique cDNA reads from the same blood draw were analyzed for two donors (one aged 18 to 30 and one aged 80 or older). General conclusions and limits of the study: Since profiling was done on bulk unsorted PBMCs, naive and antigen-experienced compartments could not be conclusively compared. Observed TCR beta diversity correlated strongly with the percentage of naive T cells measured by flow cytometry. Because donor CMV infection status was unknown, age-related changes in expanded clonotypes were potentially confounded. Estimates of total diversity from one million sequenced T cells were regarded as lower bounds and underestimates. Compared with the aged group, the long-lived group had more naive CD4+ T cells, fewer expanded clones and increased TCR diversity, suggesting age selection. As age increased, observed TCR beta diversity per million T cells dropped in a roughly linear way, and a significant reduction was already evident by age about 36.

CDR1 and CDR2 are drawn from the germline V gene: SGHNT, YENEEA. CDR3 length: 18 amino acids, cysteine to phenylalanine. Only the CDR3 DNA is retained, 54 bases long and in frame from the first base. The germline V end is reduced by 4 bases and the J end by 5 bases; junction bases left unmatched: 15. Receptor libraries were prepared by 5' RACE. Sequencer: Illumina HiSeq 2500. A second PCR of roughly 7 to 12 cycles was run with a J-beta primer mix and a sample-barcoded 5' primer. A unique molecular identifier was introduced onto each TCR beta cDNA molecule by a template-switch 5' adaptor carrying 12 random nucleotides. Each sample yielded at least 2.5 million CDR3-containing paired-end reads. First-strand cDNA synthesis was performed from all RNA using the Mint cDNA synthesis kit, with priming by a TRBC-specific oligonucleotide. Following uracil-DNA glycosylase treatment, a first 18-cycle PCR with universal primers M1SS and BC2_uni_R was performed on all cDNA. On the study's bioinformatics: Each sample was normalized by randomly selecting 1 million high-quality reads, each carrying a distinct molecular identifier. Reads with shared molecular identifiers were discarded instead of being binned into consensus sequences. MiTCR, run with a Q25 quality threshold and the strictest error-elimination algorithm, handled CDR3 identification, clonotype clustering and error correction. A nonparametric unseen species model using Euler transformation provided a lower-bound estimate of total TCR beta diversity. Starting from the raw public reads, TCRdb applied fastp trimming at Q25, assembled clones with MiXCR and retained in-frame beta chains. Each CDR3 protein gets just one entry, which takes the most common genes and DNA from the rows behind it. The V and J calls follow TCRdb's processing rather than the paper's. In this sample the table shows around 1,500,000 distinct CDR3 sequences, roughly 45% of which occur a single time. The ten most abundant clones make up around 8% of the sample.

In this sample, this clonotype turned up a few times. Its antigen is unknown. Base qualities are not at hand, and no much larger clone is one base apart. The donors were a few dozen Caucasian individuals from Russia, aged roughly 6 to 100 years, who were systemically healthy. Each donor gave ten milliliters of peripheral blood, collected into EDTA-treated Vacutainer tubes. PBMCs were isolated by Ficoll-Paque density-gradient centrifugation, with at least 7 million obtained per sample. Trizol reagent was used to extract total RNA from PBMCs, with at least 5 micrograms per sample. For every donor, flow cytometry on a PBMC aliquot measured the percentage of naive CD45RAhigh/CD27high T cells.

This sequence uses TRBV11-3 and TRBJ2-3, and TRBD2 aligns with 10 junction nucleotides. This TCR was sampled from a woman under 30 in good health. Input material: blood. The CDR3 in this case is CASSSPGLARRGVDTQYF. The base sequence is TGTGCCAGCAGCTCGCCGGGACTAGCGCGCCGAGGGGTAGATACGCAGTATTTT.